The clone carrying this T cell receptor (beta chain) was detected once. Its antigen is currently unknown. The data were taken from a study of glioma-infiltrating T cells after dendritic cell vaccination. Findings and limits, study-wide: Only a small number of patients had complete blood and tumor samples.

Patients had residual fresh-frozen tumor tissue and more than two years of survival data. The CDR3 has 17 amino acids. Germline V gives CDR1 LNHDA, CDR2 SQIVND (reference sequence). V was clipped by 11 bases and J by 3 bases; unmatched bases: 19. Using immunoSEQ multiplex PCR, the repertoire was profiled, and TCRdb retains in-frame clones only, with some absent. Here the sample spans about 95,000 clones, 85% to 90% being singletons. This sequence originates from a human donor with glioblastoma. Sample: blood, taken before dendritic cell vaccination. The V and J genes are TRBV19 and TRBJ1-1, with 9 bases aligning to TRBD1. Written as DNA, the CDR3 is TGTGCCTCAAAGTATAGTTGGACAGGGGATGTATACACTGAAGCTTTCTTT. It encodes CASKYSWTGDVYTEAFF.